The clone carrying this T cell receptor (beta chain) has just one count. The target antigen is unknown. The data originate from a study of T-cell reconstitution after alpha-beta-depleted transplantation in children. Trimming cost V 6 bases and J 10 bases, with 7 bases left between them. The CDR3 loop spans 9 amino acids. Per the germline V gene, CDR1 is DFQATT and CDR2 is SNEGSKA (reference sequence). During its preparation, the TCRbeta library received unique molecular identifiers. TCRdb independently ran MiXCR on the PCR reads; one entry per CDR3 protein. This table has about 340,000 distinct CDR3 sequences, 15% to 20% appearing once. General study points: Approximately two months post-transplant, alpha-beta T cells reportedly originated from several hundred expanded graft clones. When one year had passed after transplant, most T-cell counts and diversity came from newly produced T cells. Surviving recipient T cells and intrathymic progenitors accounted for some patients' high TCRbeta diversity at day 60.

This chain connects TRBV20-1 to TRBJ2-1, with D possibly matching TRBD2 (5 bases). The clonotype was recovered from a male patient between 2 and 9 years old who had a stem cell transplant for acute lymphoblastic leukemia, so the T cells may come from the graft donor. The sample in question was PBMCs, mostly from graft donor cells, obtained 360 days after TCRalphabeta/CD19-depleted stem cell transplant. The CDR3 sequence: CSAKREQFF. The CDR3 DNA sequence: TGCAGTGCCAAGCGGGAGCAGTTCTTC.